This T cell receptor beta chain originates from a study of response to subunit inactivated influenza vaccine. With 1 base removed from V and 7 bases from J, the gap between germline ends came to 16 bases. Germline CDR1 is LGHDT and CDR2 is YNNKEL (reference sequence). This CDR3 is built from 15 residues. TCRdb called the RT-PCR reads again in MiXCR, with one record for every CDR3 protein. The data contain approximately 290,000 distinct CDR3 sequences, roughly 20% of them singletons. This clonotype was picked up a small number of times. The clonotype was recovered from a man aged 45 to 70 who received an inactivated influenza vaccine. The chain couples TRBV3-1 to TRBJ1-2; no firm D call. Sequenced material: PBMCs from blood, taken less than 22 months after vaccination. CDR3 loop: CASSQGVWKVGGYTF. The DNA for the CDR3 is TGTGCCAGCAGCCAAGGTGTTTGGAAAGTGGGTGGCTACACCTTC. Looking up the rest from reference TRBV3-1 and TRBJ1-2 gives the full variable domain: DTAVSQTPKYLVTQMGNDKSIKCEQNLGHDTMYWYKQDSKKFLKIMFSYNNKELIINETVPNRFSPKSPDKAHLNLHINSLELGDSAVYFCASSQGVWKVGGYTFGSGTRLTVV.